This T cell receptor (beta chain) is from a study of cytomegalovirus exposure and HLA in healthy donors. The study's findings and limits: The majority of TCR sequences were rare, yet some public TCRs appeared in many donors.

This CDR3 region has 17 residues. Per germline, CDR1 SGHVS and CDR2 FNYEAQ. The ends lost 1 base at V and 3 bases at J; junction bases unmatched: 8. Here immunoSEQ multiplex PCR was the method, and the copy in TCRdb shows in-frame clones only, minus some. The table includes some 250,000 clones, 90% detected once. With respect to this clone: Its specificity is unknown.

The V gene is TRBV7-6, the J gene TRBJ2-3; 9 bases are shared with TRBD2. This sequence was found in a woman aged 25 to 39 in good health and CMV-seronegative. Sequenced sample: PBMCs. CDR3 in amino acids: CASSLGVAGVRTDTQYF. CDR3 nucleotides: TGTGCCAGCAGCTTAGGCGTAGCGGGAGTACGGACAGATACGCAGTATTTT.